These 30 T cell receptor beta chains were sequenced from one sample in a study of a mutant IDH1 vaccine in newly diagnosed glioma. Noted time point: week 35, safety follow-up. Every vaccination contained 300 ug of the mutant IDH1 20-mer peptide and was paired with topical imiquimod. Only in-frame clones appear in the TCRdb table, and some are missing; sequencing was by immunoSEQ multiplex PCR. There are 25,000 to 40,000 clones in the sample; roughly 80% occur only once, and approximately 15% lies in the top ten. Their antigens are not known. This sample comprised PBMCs, obtained from a glioma patient whose treatment included an IDH1 peptide vaccine. The receptors shown here come from a man aged 30 to 45 with glioma.

In its sample, this clone was seen a few times. V is TRBV30 and J is TRBJ2-5; tentatively, D is TRBD1 or TRBD2 (6 bases each). This CDR3 contains 15 residues. With 4 bases removed from V and 2 bases from J, the gap between germline ends came to 17 bases. Looked up from germline, CDR1 is GTSNPN and CDR2 is SVGIG (reference sequence). The CDR3 coding sequence is TGTGCCTGGATCGGGGGCTCACCCTTTCAAGAGACCCAGTACTTC. This codes for CAWIGGSPFQETQYF. Looking up the rest from reference TRBV30 and TRBJ2-5 gives the full variable domain: SQTIHQWPATLVQPVGSPLSLECTVEGTSNPNLYWYRQAAGRGLQLLFYSVGIGQISSEVPQNLSASRPQDRQFILSSKKLLLSDSGFYLCAWIGGSPFQETQYFGPGTRLLVL.

The chain links TRBV5-1 to TRBJ2-1, with 9 bases lining up with TRBD1. CDR1 and CDR2 from the germline V gene are SGHRS and YFSETQ. The CDR3 runs to 14 residues. J lost 8 bases, V lost 0 bases, and 3 bases had no gene match. The CDR3 DNA reads as TGCGCCAGCAGCTTGGGACAGGGGGAGGATGAGCAGTTCTTC. This translates into CASSLGQGEDEQFF. The full variable domain, rest sourced from reference TRBV5-1 and TRBJ2-1, is KAGVTQTPRYLIKTRGQQVTLSCSPISGHRSVSWYQQTPGQGLQFLFEYFSETQRNKGNFPGRFSGRQFSNSRSEMNVSTLELGDSALYLCASSLGQGEDEQFFGPGTRLTVL.

This chain uses TRBV5-1 with TRBJ1-2; D remains unclear. Germline CDR1 SGHRS, CDR2 YFSETQ. The CDR3 runs 12 residues. V lost 5 bases and J lost 6, with 11 bases in between. The chain's CDR3 is CASRYGVHGYTF. As DNA, the CDR3 is TGCGCCAGCAGATACGGGGTGCATGGCTACACCTTC. Looking up the rest from reference TRBV5-1 and TRBJ1-2 gives the full variable domain: KAGVTQTPRYLIKTRGQQVTLSCSPISGHRSVSWYQQTPGQGLQFLFEYFSETQRNKGNFPGRFSGRQFSNSRSEMNVSTLELGDSALYLCASRYGVHGYTFGSGTRLTVV.

This clone was seen once. The chain links TRBV29-1 to TRBJ2-2; tentatively, D is TRBD1 or TRBD2 (6 bases each). Trimming pared 4 bases from V and 5 bases from J, leaving 11 bases between. Looked up from germline, CDR1 is SQVTM and CDR2 is ANQGSEA. The CDR3 loop spans 13 amino acids. As DNA, the CDR3 is TGCAGCGTTGCACGGGGGCGGACCGGGGAGCTGTTTTTT. It codes for CSVARGRTGELFF.

This chain links TRBV10-1 with TRBJ1-6; unclear D gene. Germline assignment: CDR1 WNHNN and CDR2 SYGVQD (reference sequence). V was trimmed by 3 bases and J by 7 bases, leaving 13 bases between them. The CDR3 length is 15 residues. CDR3 DNA: TGCGCCAGCAGTGATGGCAGGACCCCAAATTCACCCCTCCACTTT. This codes for CASSDGRTPNSPLHF.

This clone has just one count. The chain uses TRBV19 and TRBJ1-5, with 8 positions matching TRBD1. The germline V gene has CDR1 LNHDA and CDR2 SQIVND (reference sequence). CDR3 length equals 15 residues. After removal of 9 bases from V and 3 bases from J, the junction contained 10 bases not matched to a gene. As DNA, the CDR3 is TGTGCCAGCAGTGGGAACAGGGGGAACAATCAGCCCCAGCATTTT. This sequence encodes CASSGNRGNNQPQHF.

The CDR3 DNA is TGTGCCAGCAGCTTCCGGGACAGGCGTACCTACGAGCAGTACTTC. Translating it yields CASSFRDRRTYEQYF. This sequence joins TRBV5-8 and TRBJ2-7; 8 bases align to TRBD1. V shed 2 bases and J 2 bases; nucleotides not matched to a gene: 6. The germline gives CDR1 SGHTS, CDR2 YDEGEE. The length of the CDR3 is 15 residues.

This chain links TRBV27 with TRBJ2-3; no reliable D call. The CDR3 totals 9 residues. Germline V gene lookup returns CDR1 MNHEY and CDR2 SMNVEV (reference sequence). The germline V and J ends were trimmed by 10 bases and 6 bases, with 5 bases remaining between them. Written as DNA, the CDR3 is TGTGCCAAGAACGATACGCAGTATTTT. This codes for CAKNDTQYF.

Here the CDR3 reads CASSEGQFLYEQYF. The DNA for the CDR3 is TGTGCCAGCAGTGAAGGACAGTTCCTCTACGAGCAGTACTTC. The chain is built from TRBV6-1 and TRBJ2-7; possible D gene TRBD1, 5 bases. V gave up 1 base and J gave up 3 bases, with 10 bases separating them. Germline assignment: CDR1 MNHNS and CDR2 SASEGT. The CDR3 totals 14 residues.

This clone was counted a single time. The chain recombines TRBV27 with TRBJ2-7; D is tentatively TRBD1 or TRBD2 (6 bases each). The length of the CDR3 is 15 residues. Germline V gene sequence: CDR1 MNHEY, CDR2 SMNVEV (reference sequence). The germline V and J ends were trimmed by 8 bases and 7 bases, with 24 bases remaining between them. The CDR3 reads CASRDLGGLGGEQYF. The DNA of the CDR3 is TGTGCCAGCCGCGACTTAGGGGGTCTTGGGGGGGAGCAGTACTTC.

The CDR3 DNA reads as TGTGCCAGCAGCCTCCTTAGGAACACTGAAGCTTTCTTT. Its protein product is CASSLLRNTEAFF. This chain connects TRBV14 to TRBJ1-1; D is unclear. The length of the CDR3 is 13 residues. The V end was cut by 4 bases, the J end by 1 base, with 7 bases between. The germline V gene has CDR1 SGHDN and CDR2 FVKESK. The entire variable domain, with the rest obtained from reference TRBV14 and TRBJ1-1, is as follows: EAGVTQFPSHSVIEKGQTVTLRCDPISGHDNLYWYRRVMGKEIKFLLHFVKESKQDESGMPNNRFLAERTGGTYSTLKVQPAELEDSGVYFCASSLLRNTEAFFGQGTRLTVV.

The gene calls are TRBV5-1 and TRBJ2-7; maybe TRBD1 (5 bases). From germline, CDR1 is SGHRS and CDR2 YFSETQ. The CDR3 contains 15 residues. V was trimmed by 1 base and J by 7 bases, leaving 18 bases between them. The CDR3 loop is CASSLPTGNRQEQYF. CDR3 sequence (DNA): TGCGCCAGCAGCTTGCCTACTGGGAACCGACAGGAGCAGTACTTC.

This clone has more than one count but fewer than ten. This sequence joins TRBV10-2 and TRBJ1-5, with no clear D. V was cut by 11 bases and J by 7 bases, with 9 bases left in between. The germline V gene encodes CDR1 WSHSY and CDR2 SAAADI. The CDR3 consists of 10 residues. CDR3 sequence: CAAGGQPQHF. CDR3 bases: TGCGCCGCAGGCGGGCAGCCCCAGCATTTT.

The rearrangement uses TRBV30 and TRBJ1-6; D uncertain. The CDR3 sequence is 13 residues long. Trimming removed 4 bases from V and 11 bases from J, with 15 bases in between. Looked up from germline, CDR1 is GTSNPN and CDR2 is SVGIG (reference sequence). For the CDR3, the DNA is TGTGCCTGGACCCTATCGGGTGATACACCCCTCCACTTT. Translation gives CAWTLSGDTPLHF.

The V call is TRBV6-1, the J call TRBJ2-2, with 8 bases lining up with TRBD2. The V and J ends lost 1 base and 3 bases, in that order; junction bases with no gene match: 7. The CDR3 is 17 amino acids. CDR1 MNHNS and CDR2 SASEGT come from the germline V gene. The DNA of the CDR3 is TGTGCCAGCAGTGAAGAGAGACTAGCGAGTTACACCGGGGAGCTGTTTTTT. Translation gives CASSEERLASYTGELFF.

V is TRBV30 and J is TRBJ1-1; 7 bases agree with TRBD1. The V and J ends lost 4 bases and 0 bases, in that order; junction bases with no gene match: 5. The V gene's germline CDR1 is GTSNPN and CDR2 SVGIG (reference sequence). CDR3 length equals 14 residues. DNA of the CDR3: TGTGCCTGGACTCAGAGGGGGCTGAACACTGAAGCTTTCTTT. Encoded protein: CAWTQRGLNTEAFF.

The gene calls are TRBV27 and TRBJ1-2; 7 bases align to TRBD1. The germline V gene encodes CDR1 MNHEY and CDR2 SMNVEV (reference sequence). This CDR3 contains 14 residues. V trimming: 5 bases; J trimming: 5 bases; junction bases outside the gene matches: 8. CDR3 residues: CASSRTGSIYGYTF. CDR3 nucleotides: TGTGCCAGCAGTCGGACAGGCTCCATTTATGGCTACACCTTC.

The V gene is TRBV7-9, the J gene TRBJ1-1; D not resolved. CDR3 length: 15 amino acids. With 5 bases removed from V and 1 base from J, the gap between germline ends came to 14 bases. Looked up from germline, CDR1 is SEHNR and CDR2 is FQNEAQ (reference sequence). The CDR3 sequence is CASSLSLAGNTEAFF. CDR3 nucleotides: TGTGCCAGCAGCCTAAGCCTGGCGGGGAACACTGAAGCTTTCTTT.

This clone was recorded a few times. This chain connects TRBV10-3 to TRBJ1-1, with D perhaps matching TRBD1 (5 bases). Deletions cut 3 bases from V and 1 base from J, with 9 bases between. The CDR3 has 14 amino acids. The V gene's germline CDR1 is ENHRY and CDR2 SYGVKD. The CDR3 reads CAISDPRANTEAFF. CDR3 coding DNA: TGTGCCATCAGTGATCCCAGGGCGAACACTGAAGCTTTCTTT.

This chain connects TRBV7-9 to TRBJ2-7; D may correspond to TRBD1 or TRBD2 (5 bases each). Germline values: CDR1 SEHNR, CDR2 FQNEAQ (reference sequence). The CDR3 spans 16 residues. V was clipped by 0 bases and J by 2 bases, with 14 bases between them. The CDR3 protein is CASSLALGESTYEQYF. DNA of the CDR3: TGTGCCAGCAGCTTAGCGCTGGGGGAGAGCACCTACGAGCAGTACTTC.

V and J are TRBV27 and TRBJ1-1, with D possibly being TRBD1 (6 bases). The CDR3 spans 16 residues. Trimming pared 5 bases from V and 4 bases from J, leaving 20 bases between. CDR1 MNHEY and CDR2 SMNVEV come from the germline V gene (reference sequence). The chain's CDR3 is CASSVRDLRGITEAFF. The CDR3 nucleotides are TGTGCCAGCAGTGTACGGGATCTCAGGGGAATCACTGAAGCTTTCTTT.

The chain joins TRBV2 to TRBJ2-2; 12 bases are shared with TRBD2. The CDR3 loop spans 15 amino acids. The germline V gene has CDR1 SNHLY and CDR2 FYNNEI. The ends lost 4 bases at V and 6 bases at J; junction bases unmatched: 3. CDR3 region: CASSASGRAPGELFF. In nucleotides, the CDR3 is TGTGCCAGCAGTGCTAGCGGGAGGGCCCCCGGGGAGCTGTTTTTT.

The chain is built from TRBV6-1 and TRBJ1-5, with 7 bases fitting TRBD1. The CDR3 has 14 amino acids. CDR1 is MNHNS and CDR2 is SASEGT in the germline V gene. V shed 4 bases and J 6 bases; nucleotides not matched to a gene: 6. CDR3 DNA sequence: TGTGCCAGCAGTGTAACAGGGGTGGGTCAGCCCCAGCATTTT. This sequence encodes CASSVTGVGQPQHF.

The chain is built from TRBV7-9 and TRBJ2-1; 7 nucleotides line up with TRBD2. The J segment lost 4 bases and the V segment lost 2 bases, leaving 8 bases of the junction unmatched. The CDR3 loop spans 16 amino acids. In germline, CDR1 is SEHNR, CDR2 FQNEAQ (reference sequence). CDR3 residues: CASSLWSSGNYNEQFF. CDR3 nucleotide sequence: TGTGCCAGCAGCTTATGGTCGAGCGGGAATTACAATGAGCAGTTCTTC.

The chain carries TRBV7-2 and TRBJ1-2, with 10 bases matching TRBD1. CDR1 is SGHTA, CDR2 FQGNSA, per germline. There are 15 residues in the CDR3. Trimming cost V 5 bases and J 3 bases; bases outside gene matches: 6. In nucleotides, the CDR3 is TGTGCCAGCAGCCCTCCGGGACAGGGGTACTATGGCTACACCTTC. Its translation is CASSPPGQGYYGYTF.

V is TRBV19 and J is TRBJ1-5, with 7 bases identical to TRBD1. V dropped 5 bases and J dropped 3; count of bases not matched to a gene: 7. This CDR3 comprises 15 residues. The germline gives CDR1 LNHDA, CDR2 SQIVND (reference sequence). As DNA, the CDR3 is TGTGCCAGTAGTCCGTCCGGGACAGTCAATCAGCCCCAGCATTTT. Protein: CASSPSGTVNQPQHF.

The genes are TRBV19 and TRBJ2-1; 7 nucleotides line up with TRBD2. Germline V CDR1 and CDR2: LNHDA, SQIVND (reference sequence). The trim removed 3 bases at V and 5 bases at J, leaving 13 bases unmatched. This CDR3 has 17 residues. The CDR3 DNA reads TGTGCCAGTAGTATTTGGGTCTCGGTAGCGGGCCACAATGAGCAGTTCTTC. Translating it yields CASSIWVSVAGHNEQFF.

The chain uses TRBV7-2 and TRBJ1-4; TRBD1 is a possible D gene (6 bases). V was shortened by 4 bases and J by 10 bases, with 19 bases between the two germline ends. Germline CDR1 is SGHTA and CDR2 is FQGNSA. This CDR3 is 15 amino acids long. CDR3 amino acids: CASSSTNTGLGKLFF. CDR3 in DNA: TGTGCCAGCAGCTCGACCAATACAGGGTTGGGAAAACTGTTTTTT.

The J gene is TRBJ2-2, the V gene TRBV11-2; either TRBD1 or TRBD2 may fit D (5 bases each). Between the trimmed V and J ends, which lost 5 bases and 7 bases, there was a span of 20 bases. The CDR3 extends over 16 amino acids. Germline V gene sequence: CDR1 SGHAT, CDR2 FQNNGV. In DNA, the CDR3 is TGTGCCAGCAGCCACCCGCGAGGGGCAGGAAGCGGGGAGCTGTTTTTT. This sequence encodes CASSHPRGAGSGELFF.

The chain couples TRBV4-2 to TRBJ2-7; TRBD1 matches 7 bases. CDR3 length equals 12 residues. CDR1 and CDR2 (germline): LGHNA, YNFKEQ. Losses at the gene ends were 5 bases for V and 5 bases for J; bases not matched to a gene: 3. CDR3 DNA: TGTGCCAGCAGCTCCGGGACAGACGAGCAGTACTTC. Residues: CASSSGTDEQYF.